The source of this TCR beta chain is a study of Graves' ophthalmopathy and Graves' hyperthyroidism. As for the study in general: Hyperthyroidism was classified as stable if no ophthalmopathy occurred within 18 months of follow-up.

Amplified material comprised TCR beta CDR3 regions derived from RNA transcripts. Second-round multiplex PCR followed a first-round RT-PCR using HTBI primers. TCRdb re-called the multiplex PCR reads with MiXCR, one entry per CDR3 protein. Found here are 500,000 to 700,000 distinct CDR3 sequences, just under 40% of them singletons; the top ten hold about 4%. This clonotype was detected only a few times. Its antigen remains unknown. It may be a read error: a sequence one base away is much more abundant. The CDR3 has 15 residues. Per the germline V gene, CDR1 is SGHDN and CDR2 is FVKESK. Overall study results and limits: Most clonotypes expanded in thyroid above 0.001 frequency were present in blood too.

This TCR derives from an adult man with Graves' hyperthyroidism. Specimen: peripheral blood or thyroid tissue (not recorded which). This chain uses TRBV14 with TRBJ1-2; 8 nucleotides agree with TRBD1. The CDR3 DNA reads TGTGCCGGCAGCCAAAGGACAGGGCGCTTCTATGGCTACACCTTC. This translates into CAGSQRTGRFYGYTF. Together with reference TRBV14 and TRBJ1-2, the CDR3 gives the full variable domain: EAGVTQFPSHSVIEKGQTVTLRCDPISGHDNLYWYRRVMGKEIKFLLHFVKESKQDESGMPNNRFLAERTGGTYSTLKVQPAELEDSGVYFCAGSQRTGRFYGYTFGSGTRLTVV.